In its sample, the clone carrying this T cell receptor (beta chain) was seen a few times. Its antigen is still unknown. These data originate in a study of shared clonotypes between healthy human individuals. Study-level findings and limits: Lower generation probabilities were found for non-shared clonotypes than for those shared by all four donors.

Using about 190 ng DNA, around 30,000 T cell genomes, the sorted-subset replicate PCRs were run. Clones were sequenced by immunoSEQ multiplex PCR, and TCRdb holds only the in-frame ones, with some missing. In the table there are about a million clones, around 74% of which are singletons. This CDR3 is 13 amino acids long. V lost 4 bases to trimming and J lost 6 bases, with 13 bases between them. In germline, CDR1 is SGHKS, CDR2 YYEKEE (reference sequence). Donors, without exception, were Caucasian adults residing in Nashville, Tennessee. CD4+ cells were split into CD45RA+ naive and CD45RA-negative memory subsets.

V and J are TRBV5-5 and TRBJ1-2, with a tentative D call TRBD1 (5 bases). Specimen: memory CD4+ T cells sorted from blood. Subset meaning: CD45RA-negative fraction. The clonotype comes from a man aged 18-30 years in good health. The DNA of the CDR3 is TGTGCCAGCAGCCCTCAGGGTTTGGATGGCTACACCTTC. Its protein product is CASSPQGLDGYTF.